Following are 25 T cell receptor beta chains from one sample sequenced in a study of blood T cell repertoires in COVID-19. Here immunoSEQ multiplex PCR was the method, and the copy in TCRdb shows in-frame clones only, minus some. The data contain over 200,000 clones, 84% of them singletons. Sequenced material: peripheral blood. The receptor source for this set is a woman older than 75 with active or convalescent COVID-19.

The CDR3 is CASSLGGLAGLQETQYF. For the CDR3, the DNA is TGTGCCAGCAGCTTAGGGGGACTAGCGGGGCTCCAAGAGACCCAGTACTTC. This chain links TRBV7-8 with TRBJ2-5; 13 bases agree with TRBD2. V lost 1 base, J lost 1 base, and 3 bases stayed unmatched. The length of the CDR3 is 17 residues. CDR1 is SGHVS and CDR2 is FQNEAQ in the germline V gene.

This clone was picked up a small number of times. The chain links TRBV14 to TRBJ1-3, with a tentative D call TRBD1 (5 bases). Trimming left V 1 base short and J 0 bases short, with 10 bases between. CDR1 and CDR2 (germline): SGHDN, FVKESK. The CDR3 covers 16 residues. The CDR3 here is CASSQGQTYSGNTIYF. DNA for the CDR3: TGTGCCAGCAGCCAAGGACAGACTTACTCTGGAAACACCATATATTTT.

This chain connects TRBV4-2 to TRBJ2-7; 10 nucleotides align to TRBD1. Germline loops: CDR1 LGHNA, CDR2 YNFKEQ. The CDR3 runs to 16 residues. With V trimmed by 4 bases and J by 5 bases, 11 bases remained unmatched. CDR3 DNA: TGTGCCAGCAGCCCAGACGCCGGGACAGGGGTCCACGAGCAGTACTTC. It codes for CASSPDAGTGVHEQYF.

The V gene is TRBV6-2 or TRBV6-3, the J gene TRBJ2-2; 13 bases are shared with TRBD2. Germline CDR1 and CDR2: MNHEY and SVGEGT. There are 17 residues in the CDR3. J lost 7 bases, V lost 0 bases, and 5 bases had no gene match. As DNA, the CDR3 is TGTGCCAGCAGTTACTCTAGGACTAGCGGGAGTCTCGGGGAGCTGTTTTTT. This gives the protein CASSYSRTSGSLGELFF.

V gene TRBV9 combines with J gene TRBJ1-2, with D unclear. The CDR3 has 13 amino acids. CDR1 is SGDLS and CDR2 is YYNGEE in the germline V gene. Trimming left V 0 bases short and J 4 bases short, with 7 bases between. The CDR3 is CASSVVGGYGYTF. The DNA of the CDR3 is TGTGCCAGCAGCGTAGTTGGAGGCTATGGCTACACCTTC.

The chain has TRBV10-3 and TRBJ1-2; tentative D call: TRBD1 (6 bases). V dropped 2 bases and J dropped 4 bases, with 14 bases sitting between them. The CDR3 consists of 15 residues. Germline CDR1 is ENHRY and CDR2 is SYGVKD. CDR3 sequence reads: CAISEARGEVYGYTF. The CDR3 DNA reads as TGTGCCATCAGTGAGGCCAGGGGTGAGGTCTATGGCTACACCTTC.

The chain joins TRBV9 to TRBJ2-1, with 8 nucleotides matching TRBD2. The V segment lost 0 bases and the J segment 8 bases; nucleotides outside the gene matches: 10. CDR3 size: 16 residues. Germline-derived CDR1 and CDR2 are SGDLS and YYNGEE. The chain's CDR3 is CASSVAGSGVKDEQFF. CDR3 nucleotide sequence: TGTGCCAGCAGCGTAGCGGGTAGCGGGGTTAAGGATGAGCAGTTCTTC.

The V call is TRBV5-1, the J call TRBJ2-3, with TRBD1 matching 8 bases. The CDR3 is 14 amino acids. V trimming: 2 bases; J trimming: 2 bases; junction bases outside the gene matches: 1. Germline values: CDR1 SGHRS, CDR2 YFSETQ. The CDR3 loop is CASSFRGPTDTQYF. CDR3 DNA sequence: TGCGCCAGCAGCTTCAGGGGGCCCACAGATACGCAGTATTTT. Filled out from reference TRBV5-1 and TRBJ2-3, the complete variable domain reads KAGVTQTPRYLIKTRGQQVTLSCSPISGHRSVSWYQQTPGQGLQFLFEYFSETQRNKGNFPGRFSGRQFSNSRSEMNVSTLELGDSALYLCASSFRGPTDTQYFGPGTRLTVL.

This clone was observed a handful of times. The chain is built from TRBV7-9 and TRBJ2-1; no definite D call. The CDR3 sequence is 10 residues long. Per the germline V gene, CDR1 is SEHNR and CDR2 is FQNEAQ (reference sequence). The V and J ends lost 4 bases and 8 bases respectively, with 3 bases between them. The CDR3 DNA follows: TGTGCCAGCAGCTCGGATGAGCAGTTCTTC. Translation: CASSSDEQFF.

The rearrangement links TRBV18 to TRBJ1-5, with 7 bases lining up with TRBD1. The germline CDR1 and CDR2 sequences are KGHSH and LQKENI. The CDR3 covers 14 residues. Trimming took 4 bases from V and 4 from J; bases not matched to a gene: 4. The CDR3 sequence: CASSLQGVNQPQHF. CDR3 DNA: TGTGCCAGCTCACTCCAGGGGGTTAATCAGCCCCAGCATTTT.

Only a few counts were recorded for this clone. The chain couples TRBV11-3 to TRBJ2-1; a possible D gene is TRBD1 (6 bases). Germline values: CDR1 SGHNT, CDR2 YENEEA. Trimming took off 5 bases at V and 4 bases at J, with 27 bases between the two ends. This CDR3 has 19 amino acids. Here the CDR3 reads CASSPTLRTAGDGYNEQFF. CDR3 DNA sequence: TGTGCCAGCAGCCCTACATTGAGGACAGCTGGGGATGGATACAATGAGCAGTTCTTC. The whole variable domain, filled in from reference TRBV11-3 and TRBJ2-1, reads EAGVVQSPRYKIIEKKQPVAFWCNPISGHNTLYWYLQNLGQGPELLIRYENEEAVDDSQLPKDRFSAERLKGVDSTLKIQPAELGDSAVYLCASSPTLRTAGDGYNEQFFGPGTRLTVL.

The rearrangement joins TRBV9 to TRBJ2-3, with TRBD1 identical over 7 bases. The CDR3 spans 14 residues. Germline assignment: CDR1 SGDLS and CDR2 YYNGEE. The J segment lost 4 bases and the V segment lost 0 bases, leaving 2 bases of the junction unmatched. The CDR3 nucleotides are TGTGCCAGCAGCGTAGTAGGGACAGCAGATACGCAGTATTTT. Its protein product is CASSVVGTADTQYF.

This clone occurred once. The J gene is TRBJ2-1, the V gene TRBV24-1, with a tentative D call TRBD2 (5 bases). Germline CDR1 reads KGHDR; CDR2 reads SFDVKD. The CDR3 is 15 residues long. V was cut by 9 bases and J by 2 bases, with 16 bases left in between. In DNA form, the CDR3 reads TGTGCCACCGGGGAGTCGGGTGCCCCCTACAATGAGCAGTTCTTC. Translated, it gives CATGESGAPYNEQFF.

The chain links TRBV25-1 to TRBJ1-5; 8 bases agree with TRBD1. CDR1 and CDR2 from the germline V gene are MGHDK and SYGVNS. CDR3 size: 15 residues. V was pared by 3 bases and J by 4 bases, with 5 bases of the junction left unmatched. The CDR3 DNA is TGTGCCAGCAGTGAGCGCACAGGGGGTAATCAGCCCCAGCATTTT. Residues: CASSERTGGNQPQHF.

V and J are TRBV12-3 or TRBV12-4 and TRBJ1-1; D is undetermined. V was trimmed by 3 bases and J by 11 bases, leaving 13 bases between them. The CDR3 runs to 12 residues. CDR3 in amino acids: CASSFYRGGAFF. The CDR3 nucleotides are TGTGCCAGCAGTTTCTATCGGGGTGGGGCTTTCTTT.

J is TRBJ1-6 and V is TRBV18; maybe TRBD1 (5 bases). Trimming left V 2 bases short and J 6 bases short, with 8 bases between. The germline CDR1 and CDR2 sequences are KGHSH and LQKENI. This CDR3 is built from 14 residues. CDR3: CASSPGGINSPLHF. Written as DNA, the CDR3 is TGTGCCAGCTCACCAGGGGGGATTAATTCACCCCTCCACTTT.

V usage is TRBV6-5 and J usage is TRBJ2-7; 8 bases are a match to TRBD2. CDR1 MNHEY and CDR2 SVGAGI come from the germline V gene. This CDR3 is 15 amino acids long. J gave up 4 bases and V 6 bases, and 11 bases lay outside the gene matches. CDR3 residues: CASSRPGLVGYEQYF. The CDR3 DNA follows: TGTGCCAGCAGCCGTCCGGGACTAGTGGGATACGAGCAGTACTTC.

This sequence joins TRBV10-3 and TRBJ2-7; TRBD2 might be the D (7 bases). Trimming took 6 bases from V and 7 from J, leaving 13 bases between them. Germline V gives CDR1 ENHRY, CDR2 SYGVKD. This CDR3 is 12 amino acids long. The CDR3 spells CAIRQGGGEQYF. CDR3 coding DNA: TGTGCCATCAGACAAGGGGGGGGAGAGCAGTACTTC.

The chain carries TRBV5-4 and TRBJ1-5, with a tentative D call TRBD1 (6 bases). Trimming shortened V by 2 bases and J by 6 bases, and 9 bases separated the two germline ends. This CDR3 region has 13 residues. Germline values: CDR1 SGHNT, CDR2 YYREEE (reference sequence). The CDR3 sequence: CASSFDRTQPQHF. As DNA, the CDR3 is TGTGCCAGCAGCTTCGACAGGACTCAGCCCCAGCATTTT.

V and J are TRBV19 and TRBJ2-5, with TRBD2 matching over 7 bases. The CDR3 is 16 residues long. Looked up from germline, CDR1 is LNHDA and CDR2 is SQIVND (reference sequence). The V segment lost 1 base and the J segment 1 base; nucleotides outside the gene matches: 6. CDR3 in amino acids: CASSIVGERGQETQYF. CDR3 coding DNA: TGTGCCAGTAGTATAGTTGGGGAGCGGGGCCAAGAGACCCAGTACTTC.

The chain is built from TRBV14 and TRBJ2-1; 9 positions agree with TRBD2. V lost 0 bases, J lost 5 bases, and 8 bases stayed unmatched. This CDR3 region has 17 residues. The germline V gene has CDR1 SGHDN and CDR2 FVKESK. This CDR3 reads CASSQDISGGFHNEQFF. In DNA form, the CDR3 reads TGTGCCAGCAGCCAAGATATTAGCGGGGGATTCCACAATGAGCAGTTCTTC.

The genes are TRBV5-6 and TRBJ2-2; D is ambiguous. There are 13 residues in the CDR3. CDR1 is SGHDT, CDR2 YYEEEE, per germline. V lost 1 base and J lost 5, with 6 bases in between. The CDR3 sequence: CASSLYGTGELFF. The CDR3 DNA reads TGTGCCAGCAGCTTGTACGGGACCGGGGAGCTGTTTTTT.

The rearrangement joins TRBV5-1 to TRBJ2-1; the D gene is possibly TRBD2 (6 bases). Germline V gene lookup returns CDR1 SGHRS and CDR2 YFSETQ. Deletions cut 2 bases from V and 7 bases from J, with 13 bases between. The CDR3 is 14 residues long. CDR3 DNA sequence: TGCGCCAGCAGCTTCGGGGTTGGGGGGAATGAGCAGTTCTTC. Its protein product is CASSFGVGGNEQFF.

The rearrangement uses TRBV11-2 and TRBJ2-1; TRBD2 aligns across 9 bases. J gave up 4 bases and V 7 bases, and 5 bases lay outside the gene matches. Germline V gene lookup returns CDR1 SGHAT and CDR2 FQNNGV. The CDR3 has 14 residues. CDR3 protein: CASKGSGGYNEQFF. CDR3 sequence (DNA): TGTGCCAGCAAGGGTAGCGGGGGTTACAATGAGCAGTTCTTC.

Only one count was recorded for this clone. This sequence joins TRBV5-1 and TRBJ2-2, with 8 bases fitting TRBD2. CDR1 and CDR2 (germline): SGHRS, YFSETQ. V gave up 4 bases and J gave up 2 bases; unmatched junction bases: 4. The CDR3 has 15 residues. CDR3 region: CASSPTSGNTGELFF. CDR3 coding DNA: TGCGCCAGCAGCCCAACTAGCGGTAACACCGGGGAGCTGTTTTTT.